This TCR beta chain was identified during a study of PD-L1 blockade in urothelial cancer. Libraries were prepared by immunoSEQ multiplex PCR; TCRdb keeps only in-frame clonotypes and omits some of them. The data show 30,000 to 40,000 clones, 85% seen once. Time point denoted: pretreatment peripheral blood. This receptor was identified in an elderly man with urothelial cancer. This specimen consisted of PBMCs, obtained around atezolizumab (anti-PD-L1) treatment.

CDR3 coding DNA: TGCAGCACCCGGGAGGGCTCCTACAATGAGCAGTTCTTC. It translates to CSTREGSYNEQFF. The rearrangement joins TRBV29-1 to TRBJ2-1; TRBD2 matches 8 bases. This CDR3 has 13 residues. Germline CDR1 SQVTM, CDR2 ANQGSEA. J gave up 0 bases and V 8 bases, and 3 bases lay outside the gene matches.